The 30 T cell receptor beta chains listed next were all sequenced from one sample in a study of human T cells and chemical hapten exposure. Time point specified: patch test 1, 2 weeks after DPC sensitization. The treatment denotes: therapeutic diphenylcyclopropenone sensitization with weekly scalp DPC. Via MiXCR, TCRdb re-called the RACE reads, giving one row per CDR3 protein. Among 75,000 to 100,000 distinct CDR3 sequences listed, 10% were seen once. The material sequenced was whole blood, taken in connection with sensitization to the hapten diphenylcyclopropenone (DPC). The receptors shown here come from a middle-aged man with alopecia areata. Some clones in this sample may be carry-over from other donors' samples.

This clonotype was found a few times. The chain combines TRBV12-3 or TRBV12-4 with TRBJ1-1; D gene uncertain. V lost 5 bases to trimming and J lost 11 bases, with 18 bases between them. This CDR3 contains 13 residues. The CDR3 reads CASSPRAVGRAFF. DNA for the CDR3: TGTGCCAGCAGTCCCCGGGCCGTAGGACGCGCTTTCTTT.

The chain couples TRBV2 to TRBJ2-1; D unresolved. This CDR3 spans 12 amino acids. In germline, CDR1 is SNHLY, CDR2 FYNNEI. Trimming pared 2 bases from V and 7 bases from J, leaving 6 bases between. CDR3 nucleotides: TGTGCCAGCAGTGAAACCAGGAATGAGCAGTTCTTC. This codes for CASSETRNEQFF.

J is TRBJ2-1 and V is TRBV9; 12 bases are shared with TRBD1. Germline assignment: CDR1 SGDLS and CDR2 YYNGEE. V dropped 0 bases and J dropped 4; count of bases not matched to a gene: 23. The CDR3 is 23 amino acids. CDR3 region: CASSVDLWTGDRGHSGGYNEQFF. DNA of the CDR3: TGTGCCAGCAGCGTAGATTTGTGGACCGGGGACAGGGGGCACAGCGGGGGGTACAATGAGCAGTTCTTC.

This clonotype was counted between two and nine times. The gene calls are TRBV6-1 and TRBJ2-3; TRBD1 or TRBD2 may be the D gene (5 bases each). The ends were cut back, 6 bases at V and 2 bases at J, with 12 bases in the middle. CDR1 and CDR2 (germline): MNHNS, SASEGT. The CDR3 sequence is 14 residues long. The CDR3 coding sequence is TGTGCCAGCAGAGTCACCGGGGCCACAGATACGCAGTATTTT. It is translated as CASRVTGATDTQYF.

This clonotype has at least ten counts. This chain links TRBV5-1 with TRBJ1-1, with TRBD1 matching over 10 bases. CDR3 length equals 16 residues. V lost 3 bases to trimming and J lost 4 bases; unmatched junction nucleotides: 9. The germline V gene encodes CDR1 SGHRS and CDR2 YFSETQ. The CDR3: CASSSWTGGMGTEAFF. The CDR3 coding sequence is TGCGCCAGCAGCTCCTGGACAGGGGGTATGGGCACTGAAGCTTTCTTT.

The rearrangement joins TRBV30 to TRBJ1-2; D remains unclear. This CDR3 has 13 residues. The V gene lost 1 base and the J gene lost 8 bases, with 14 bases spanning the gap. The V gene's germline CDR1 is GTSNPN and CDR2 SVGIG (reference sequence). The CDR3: CAWSGSPFSGYTF. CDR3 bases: TGTGCCTGGAGTGGCAGCCCATTTTCGGGCTACACCTTC.

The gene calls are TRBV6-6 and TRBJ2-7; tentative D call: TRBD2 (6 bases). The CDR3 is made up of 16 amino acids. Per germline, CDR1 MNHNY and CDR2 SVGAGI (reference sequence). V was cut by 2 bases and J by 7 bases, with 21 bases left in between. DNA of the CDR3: TGTGCCAGCAGTTACCTCGTCACGGGACTCTCGGGAGAGCAGTACTTC. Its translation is CASSYLVTGLSGEQYF.

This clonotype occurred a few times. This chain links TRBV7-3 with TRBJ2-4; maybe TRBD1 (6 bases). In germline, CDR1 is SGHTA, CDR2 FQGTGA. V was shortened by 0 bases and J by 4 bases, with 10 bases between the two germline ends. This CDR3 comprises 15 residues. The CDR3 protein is CASSLTPDRKNIQYF. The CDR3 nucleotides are TGTGCCAGCAGCTTAACGCCTGACAGGAAAAACATTCAGTACTTC.

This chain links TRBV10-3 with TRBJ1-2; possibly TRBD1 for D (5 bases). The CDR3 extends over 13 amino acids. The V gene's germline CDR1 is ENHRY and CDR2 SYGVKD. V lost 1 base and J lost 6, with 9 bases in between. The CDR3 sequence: CAISEWGKDGYTF. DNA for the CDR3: TGTGCCATCAGTGAGTGGGGGAAAGATGGCTACACCTTC.

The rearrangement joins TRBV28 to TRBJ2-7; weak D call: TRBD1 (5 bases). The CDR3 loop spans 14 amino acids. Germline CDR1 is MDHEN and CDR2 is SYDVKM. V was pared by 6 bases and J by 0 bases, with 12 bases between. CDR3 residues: CASRTEYSSYEQYF. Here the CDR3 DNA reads TGTGCCAGCAGGACAGAATATTCCTCCTACGAGCAGTACTTC.

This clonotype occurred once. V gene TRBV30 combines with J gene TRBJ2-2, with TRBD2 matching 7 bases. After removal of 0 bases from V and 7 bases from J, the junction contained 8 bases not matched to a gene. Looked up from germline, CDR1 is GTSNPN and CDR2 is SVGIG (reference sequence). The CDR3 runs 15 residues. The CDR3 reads CAWSVLTSPVGELFF. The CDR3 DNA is TGTGCCTGGAGTGTATTGACTAGCCCTGTCGGGGAGCTGTTTTTT.

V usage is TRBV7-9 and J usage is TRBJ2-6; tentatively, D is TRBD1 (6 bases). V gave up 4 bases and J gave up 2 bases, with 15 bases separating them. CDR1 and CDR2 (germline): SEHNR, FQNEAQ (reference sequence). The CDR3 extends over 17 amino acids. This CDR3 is CASSSSQGTAGANVLTF. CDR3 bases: TGTGCCAGCAGCTCATCACAGGGTACGGCTGGGGCCAACGTCCTGACTTTC.

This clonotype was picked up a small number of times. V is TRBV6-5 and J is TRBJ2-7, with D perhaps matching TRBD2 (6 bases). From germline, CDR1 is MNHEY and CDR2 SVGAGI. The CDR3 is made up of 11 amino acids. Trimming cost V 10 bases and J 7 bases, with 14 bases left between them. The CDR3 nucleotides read TGTGCCACCCGCGGCGGGATTGAGCAGTACGTC. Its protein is CATRGGIEQYV.

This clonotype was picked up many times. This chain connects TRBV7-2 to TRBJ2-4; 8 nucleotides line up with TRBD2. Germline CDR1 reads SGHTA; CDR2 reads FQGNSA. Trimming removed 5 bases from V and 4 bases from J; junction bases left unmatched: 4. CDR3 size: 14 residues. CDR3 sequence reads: CASSPVAGKNIQYF. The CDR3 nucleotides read TGTGCCAGCAGCCCTGTAGCGGGAAAAAACATTCAGTACTTC.

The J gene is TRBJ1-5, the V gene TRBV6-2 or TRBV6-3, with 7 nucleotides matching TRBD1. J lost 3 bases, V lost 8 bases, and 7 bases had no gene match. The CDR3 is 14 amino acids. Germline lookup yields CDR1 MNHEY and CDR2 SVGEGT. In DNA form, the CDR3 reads TGTGCCAGCGGGGGACAGCCCTACAATCAGCCCCAGCATTTT. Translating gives CASGGQPYNQPQHF.

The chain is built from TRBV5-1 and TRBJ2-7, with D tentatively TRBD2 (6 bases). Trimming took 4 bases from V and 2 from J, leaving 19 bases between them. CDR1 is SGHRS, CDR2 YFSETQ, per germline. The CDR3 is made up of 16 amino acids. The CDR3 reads CASSPGGVGAPYEQYF. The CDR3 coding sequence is TGCGCCAGCAGCCCCGGAGGGGTAGGGGCCCCCTACGAGCAGTACTTC.

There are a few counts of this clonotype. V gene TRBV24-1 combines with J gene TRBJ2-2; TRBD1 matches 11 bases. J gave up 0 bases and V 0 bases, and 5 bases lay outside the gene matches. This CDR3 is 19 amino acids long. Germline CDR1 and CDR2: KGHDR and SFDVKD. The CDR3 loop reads CATSDLKRTGGSNTGELFF. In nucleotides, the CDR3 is TGTGCCACCAGTGATTTGAAGAGGACAGGGGGCTCGAACACCGGGGAGCTGTTTTTT.

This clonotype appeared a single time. The CDR3 coding sequence is TGTGCCAGCAACGACCGAACCGCCCGCGGTGAGAACACCGGGGAGCTGTTTTTT. Protein sequence: CASNDRTARGENTGELFF. V gene TRBV25-1 combines with J gene TRBJ2-2, with D hard to call. This CDR3 has 18 residues. The germline V gene has CDR1 MGHDK and CDR2 SYGVNS. V was pared by 7 bases and J by 1 base, with 22 bases between.

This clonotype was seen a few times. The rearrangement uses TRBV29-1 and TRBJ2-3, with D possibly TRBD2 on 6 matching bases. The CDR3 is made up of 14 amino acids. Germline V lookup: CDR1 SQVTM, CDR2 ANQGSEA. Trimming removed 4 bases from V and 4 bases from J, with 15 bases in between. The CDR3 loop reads CSVVGAGGADTQYF. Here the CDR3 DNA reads TGCAGCGTTGTCGGGGCCGGGGGAGCAGATACGCAGTATTTT.

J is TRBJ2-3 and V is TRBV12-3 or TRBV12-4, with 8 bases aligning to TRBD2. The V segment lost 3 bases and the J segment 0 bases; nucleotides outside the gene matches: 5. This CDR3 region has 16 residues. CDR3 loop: CASSFVAGSSTDTQYF. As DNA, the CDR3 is TGTGCCAGCAGTTTCGTAGCGGGATCTAGCACAGATACGCAGTATTTT.

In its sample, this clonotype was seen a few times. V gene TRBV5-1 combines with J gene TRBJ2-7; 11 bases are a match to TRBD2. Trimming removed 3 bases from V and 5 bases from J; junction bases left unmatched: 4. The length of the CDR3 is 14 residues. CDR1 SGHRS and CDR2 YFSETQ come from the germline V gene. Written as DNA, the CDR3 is TGCGCCAGCAGCTGGGGGGGACTAGCGGACGAGCAGTACTTC. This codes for CASSWGGLADEQYF.

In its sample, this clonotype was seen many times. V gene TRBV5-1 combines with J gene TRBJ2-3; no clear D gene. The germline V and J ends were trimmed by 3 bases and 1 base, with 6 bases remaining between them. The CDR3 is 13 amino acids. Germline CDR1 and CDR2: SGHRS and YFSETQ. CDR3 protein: CASSSAGTDTQYF. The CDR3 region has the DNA TGCGCCAGCAGCTCCGCCGGCACAGATACGCAGTATTTT.

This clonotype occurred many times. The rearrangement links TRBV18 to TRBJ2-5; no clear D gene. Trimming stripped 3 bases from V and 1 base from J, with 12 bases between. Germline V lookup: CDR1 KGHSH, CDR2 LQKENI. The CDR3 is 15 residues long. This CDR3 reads CASSPEKGGQETQYF. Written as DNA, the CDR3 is TGTGCCAGCTCACCCGAGAAGGGCGGCCAAGAGACCCAGTACTTC.

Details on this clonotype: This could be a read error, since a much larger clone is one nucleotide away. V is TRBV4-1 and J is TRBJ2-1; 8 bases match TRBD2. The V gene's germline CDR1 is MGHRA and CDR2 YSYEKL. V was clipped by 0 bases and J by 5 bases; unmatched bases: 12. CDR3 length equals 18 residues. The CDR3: CASSQEGGSGISNNEQFF. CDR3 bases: TGCGCCAGCAGCCAAGAGGGTGGTAGCGGGATTTCAAACAATGAGCAGTTCTTC.

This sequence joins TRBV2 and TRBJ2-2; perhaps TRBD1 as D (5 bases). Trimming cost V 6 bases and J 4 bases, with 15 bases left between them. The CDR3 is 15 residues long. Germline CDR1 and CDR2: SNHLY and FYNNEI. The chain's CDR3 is CASSKETVLTGELFF. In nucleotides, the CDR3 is TGTGCCAGCAGCAAAGAGACAGTTCTCACCGGGGAGCTGTTTTTT.

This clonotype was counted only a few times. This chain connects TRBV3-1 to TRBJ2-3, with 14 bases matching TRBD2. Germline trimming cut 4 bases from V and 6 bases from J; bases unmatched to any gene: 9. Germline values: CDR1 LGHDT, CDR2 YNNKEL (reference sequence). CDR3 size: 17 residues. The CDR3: CASSPLTSGRATDTQYF. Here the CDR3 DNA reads TGTGCCAGCAGCCCGTTGACTAGCGGGAGGGCCACCGATACGCAGTATTTT.

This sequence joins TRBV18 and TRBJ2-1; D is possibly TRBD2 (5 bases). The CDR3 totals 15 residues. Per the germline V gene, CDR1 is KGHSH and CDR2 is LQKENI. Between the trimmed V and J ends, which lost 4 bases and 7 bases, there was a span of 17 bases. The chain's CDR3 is CASSQSGREGNEQFF. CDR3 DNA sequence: TGTGCCAGCTCACAAAGCGGCCGGGAAGGGAATGAGCAGTTCTTC.

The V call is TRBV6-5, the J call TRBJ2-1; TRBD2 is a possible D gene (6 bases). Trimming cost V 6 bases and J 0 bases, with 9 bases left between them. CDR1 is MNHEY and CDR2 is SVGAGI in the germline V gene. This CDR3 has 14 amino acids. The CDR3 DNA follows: TGTGCCAGCAGCCCCGGGGGCTCCTACAATGAGCAGTTCTTC. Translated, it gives CASSPGGSYNEQFF.

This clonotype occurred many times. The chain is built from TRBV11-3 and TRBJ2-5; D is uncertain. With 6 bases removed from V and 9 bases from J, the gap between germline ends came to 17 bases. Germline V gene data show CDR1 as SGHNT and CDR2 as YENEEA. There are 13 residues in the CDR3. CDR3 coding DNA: TGTGCCAGCAGTTTTAGTCGACAAGGAGCCCAGTACTTC. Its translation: CASSFSRQGAQYF.

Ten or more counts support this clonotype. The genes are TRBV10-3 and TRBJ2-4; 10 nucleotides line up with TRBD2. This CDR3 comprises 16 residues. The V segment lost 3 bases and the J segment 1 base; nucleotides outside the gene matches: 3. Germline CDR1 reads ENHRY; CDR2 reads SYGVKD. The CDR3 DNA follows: TGTGCCATCAGTGATCTAGCGGGAGAGGCCAAAAACATTCAGTACTTC. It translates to CAISDLAGEAKNIQYF.